One sample yielded the 2 T cell receptor beta chains listed below, sequenced in a study of sequential checkpoint blockade in melanoma. Repertoires were generated with immunoSEQ multiplex PCR, while TCRdb's copy carries only in-frame clones and drops some. The sample gives 1,200 or so clones, 25% to 30% of which show up once; about 3% is in the top ten. The treatment is: randomized to nivolumab then ipilimumab (arm A) or the reverse (arm B). The sample here was tumor tissue (inferred from file names), taken from a patient given nivolumab and ipilimumab in sequence. The receptors come from a human donor with melanoma.

This clone was seen a handful of times. As DNA, the CDR3 is TGTGCCAGCAGGGGTGGCGGGGGCTTCTACGAGCAGTACTTC. It codes for CASRGGGGFYEQYF. The chain employs TRBV28 and TRBJ2-7; a possible D gene is TRBD2 (7 bases). The CDR3 has 14 amino acids. Trimming pared 6 bases from V and 3 bases from J, leaving 15 bases between. Germline V CDR1 and CDR2: MDHEN, SYDVKM.

This clone came up a few times. This chain links TRBV19 with TRBJ2-7; no reliable D call. The V gene lost 5 bases and the J gene lost 3 bases, with 14 bases spanning the gap. The CDR3 totals 14 residues. CDR1 and CDR2 from the germline V gene are LNHDA and SQIVND (reference sequence). CDR3 sequence (DNA): TGTGCCAGTAGTGCCGGTCGATCCCTCTACGAGCAGTACTTC. Protein: CASSAGRSLYEQYF.